This TCR beta chain was recovered during a study of Ad26.COV2.S vaccination and SARS-CoV-2 variants. Study details: Once, or twice with 56 days between doses, Ad26.COV2.S was given intramuscularly.

Noted treatment: around 19 received Ad26.COV2.S at low or high dose, single or two shots; a few received placebo; per-sample allocation not given. Samples were taken on day 63 after the first vaccine or placebo injection. Adults aged 18-55 years in Boston included the donor. Looked up from germline, CDR1 is SGHNT and CDR2 is YYREEE (reference sequence). Trimming took off 1 base at V and 0 bases at J, with 5 bases between the two ends. The CDR3 loop spans 13 amino acids. There are a few counts of this clone. Its antigen remains unknown. Overall study findings and caveats: Possible underestimation of total T cell responses by the TCR breadth and depth analyses was noted. Recipients of vaccine and of placebo showed similar breadth of their non-spike TCR repertoires.

TCRdb's table, derived via immunoSEQ multiplex PCR, lists solely in-frame clones and lacks some. The sample carries about 480,000 clones, around nine tenths recorded once. The sample was peripheral blood, taken in a trial of Ad26.COV2.S vaccine versus placebo. The rearrangement links TRBV5-4 to TRBJ2-7; no definite D call. This sequence was found in a person between 18 and 65 years old who received the Ad26.COV2.S COVID-19 vaccine or a placebo. CDR3 protein: CASSLQPSYEQYF. As DNA, the CDR3 is TGTGCCAGCAGCTTGCAGCCCTCCTACGAGCAGTACTTC.